This T cell receptor (beta chain) appears in the sequencing data of a study of CD8+CD57+ T cells in acquired aplastic anemia. On the study more broadly: DNA from sorted CD4+ and CD8+ cells averaged around 3.5 ug. Roughly 9.9 million reads, on average, were obtained for CD4+ cells from healthy donors. Study observations and caveats: Between patients and controls, around 27 CD8+ CDR3 sequences were found in common. CD8+ Simpson's diversity showed no significant patient-control difference.

This clonotype was detected a few times. What it binds is not known. According to the study, genomic DNA was the template for TCR beta VDJ and CDR3 profiling. TCRdb fed the reads into MiXCR, producing one record per CDR3 protein. This sample has 180,000 or so distinct CDR3 sequences, with around 45% found just once. Trimming took 0 bases from V and 14 from J, leaving 11 bases between them. The V gene's germline CDR1 is DFQATT and CDR2 SNEGSKA (reference sequence). This CDR3 spans 11 amino acids. The sequence was obtained from a human donor in good health. V usage is TRBV20-1 and J usage is TRBJ1-5; possibly TRBD1 for D (6 bases). The specimen was sorted CD4+, CD8+, or CD8+CD57+ T cells (not recorded which) from PBMCs. The CDR3: CSAREGTTKHF. The CDR3 DNA reads as TGCAGTGCTAGAGAGGGGACAACGAAGCATTTT.